The 24 T cell receptor beta chains in this list originate from one sample, sequenced in a study of blood T cell repertoires in COVID-19. The data were produced by immunoSEQ multiplex PCR, yet TCRdb's version contains in-frame clones alone and is incomplete. Here the sample spans about 110,000 clones, about 80% being singletons. The sequenced sample was peripheral blood. The receptors were gathered from a woman aged 50 to 60 with acute or convalescent COVID-19.

The chain combines TRBV14 with TRBJ2-6; weak D call: TRBD1 (6 bases). V was pared by 0 bases and J by 1 base, with 10 bases between. The length of the CDR3 is 17 residues. Germline loops: CDR1 SGHDN, CDR2 FVKESK. CDR3 sequence reads: CASSQEKGGSGANVLTF. CDR3 DNA sequence: TGTGCCAGCAGCCAAGAGAAAGGGGGTTCTGGGGCCAACGTCCTGACTTTC.

J is TRBJ1-1 and V is TRBV5-1; 8 nucleotides align to TRBD1. Germline V lookup: CDR1 SGHRS, CDR2 YFSETQ. This CDR3 is 14 amino acids long. V shed 0 bases, J shed 4 bases, and the junction held 2 bases outside the gene matches. The DNA for the CDR3 is TGCGCCAGCAGCTTGGACAGGGGGGGCACTGAAGCTTTCTTT. Protein sequence: CASSLDRGGTEAFF.

The V gene is TRBV5-1, the J gene TRBJ1-1, with a weak D call TRBD1 (6 bases). This CDR3 has 15 residues. The V gene lost 4 bases and the J gene lost 1 base, with 14 bases spanning the gap. Germline values: CDR1 SGHRS, CDR2 YFSETQ. CDR3 residues: CASSRLSQGNTEAFF. CDR3 DNA sequence: TGCGCCAGCAGCCGACTGTCACAGGGGAACACTGAAGCTTTCTTT.

The J gene is TRBJ1-2, the V gene TRBV5-1; 8 bases are a match to TRBD1. In germline, CDR1 is SGHRS, CDR2 YFSETQ. V trimming: 3 bases; J trimming: 8 bases; junction bases outside the gene matches: 12. The CDR3 length is 15 residues. CDR3 loop: CASSSRTGGSGGYTF. DNA for the CDR3: TGCGCCAGCAGCTCACGAACAGGGGGTAGCGGGGGCTACACCTTC.

The sample holds one count of this clone. The genes are TRBV2 and TRBJ2-1; TRBD2 might be the D (6 bases). This CDR3 is built from 14 residues. Germline V gives CDR1 SNHLY, CDR2 FYNNEI. The V and J ends lost 4 bases and 2 bases respectively, with 9 bases between them. The CDR3 DNA is TGTGCCAGCAGTGTGCGGGGACCCTACAATGAGCAGTTCTTC. Translation gives CASSVRGPYNEQFF.

This clone was picked up one time. This chain links TRBV5-4 with TRBJ1-1; D uncertain. This CDR3 region has 13 residues. Germline V gene sequence: CDR1 SGHNT, CDR2 YYREEE (reference sequence). V was shortened by 2 bases and J by 2 bases, with 7 bases between the two germline ends. DNA for the CDR3: TGTGCCAGCAGCTTTGACACTAACACTGAAGCTTTCTTT. Its protein is CASSFDTNTEAFF.

This clone was seen just once. The J gene is TRBJ1-3, the V gene TRBV5-4, with D maybe TRBD1 (5 bases). In germline, CDR1 is SGHNT, CDR2 YYREEE (reference sequence). Trimming took 4 bases from V and 0 from J, leaving 14 bases between them. The CDR3 covers 16 residues. The DNA for the CDR3 is TGTGCCAGCAGCCCCGGGGGGGGTAGCTCTGGAAACACCATATATTTT. Its translation: CASSPGGGSSGNTIYF.

The rearrangement links TRBV7-8 to TRBJ1-4; D remains ambiguous. V lost 3 bases and J lost 0, with 8 bases in between. The CDR3 contains 15 residues. Germline-derived CDR1 and CDR2 are SGHVS and FQNEAQ. As DNA, the CDR3 is TGTGCCAGCAGCTTGTCGCAGACAACTAATGAAAAACTGTTTTTT. Encoded protein: CASSLSQTTNEKLFF. The whole variable domain, remainder taken from reference TRBV7-8 and TRBJ1-4, is GAGVSQSPRYKVAKRGQDVALRCDPISGHVSLFWYQQALGQGPEFLTYFQNEAQLDKSGLPSDRFFAERPEGSVSTLKIQRTQQEDSAVYLCASSLSQTTNEKLFFGSGTQLSVL.

This clone was recorded only once. The chain is built from TRBV7-3 and TRBJ2-6; no firm D call. There are 14 residues in the CDR3. Per germline, CDR1 SGHTA and CDR2 FQGTGA. Trimming shortened V by 2 bases and J by 4 bases, and 6 bases separated the two germline ends. The CDR3 DNA reads TGTGCCAGCAGCTTATCAGCGGGGGCCAACGTCCTGACTTTC. Its protein is CASSLSAGANVLTF.

The chain is built from TRBV6-2 or TRBV6-3 and TRBJ1-2; D is uncertain. V was trimmed by 2 bases and J by 8 bases, leaving 12 bases between them. Looked up from germline, CDR1 is MNHEY and CDR2 is SVGEGT. The CDR3 has 13 amino acids. The CDR3 protein is CASSYGREGGYTF. For the CDR3, the DNA is TGTGCCAGCAGTTACGGCCGGGAGGGAGGCTACACCTTC.

The chain recombines TRBV9 with TRBJ2-1; 11 nucleotides align to TRBD2. Per germline, CDR1 SGDLS and CDR2 YYNGEE. V lost 4 bases, J lost 4 bases, and 4 bases stayed unmatched. The CDR3 has 15 residues. The CDR3: CASSPRLAGYNEQFF. In DNA, the CDR3 is TGTGCCAGCAGCCCGCGACTAGCGGGGTACAATGAGCAGTTCTTC.

The CDR3 coding sequence is TGTGCCAGCAGTCCGCCAGGTACCACAGATACGCAGTATTTT. Translation: CASSPPGTTDTQYF. The chain links TRBV2 to TRBJ2-3; D ambiguous. V was trimmed by 5 bases and J by 2 bases, leaving 11 bases between them. This CDR3 comprises 14 residues. Looked up from germline, CDR1 is SNHLY and CDR2 is FYNNEI.

V and J are TRBV18 and TRBJ2-7; weak D call: TRBD1 (6 bases). The germline CDR1 and CDR2 sequences are KGHSH and LQKENI. The V end lost 5 bases, the J end lost 2 bases, and 10 bases lay between the germline ends. There are 13 residues in the CDR3. The CDR3 DNA is TGTGCCAGCTCAGTAACAGGGACCTACGAGCAGTACTTC. Amino acid sequence: CASSVTGTYEQYF.

This chain links TRBV28 with TRBJ2-7, with 8 bases identical to TRBD2. Germline assignment: CDR1 MDHEN and CDR2 SYDVKM. The CDR3 contains 15 residues. The V and J ends lost 4 bases and 7 bases, in that order; junction bases with no gene match: 12. CDR3 residues: CASSSTGRVVGEQYF. The DNA of the CDR3 is TGTGCCAGCAGTTCCACCGGGAGGGTTGTCGGGGAGCAGTACTTC. Drawing the rest from reference TRBV28 and TRBJ2-7, the complete variable domain is DVKVTQSSRYLVKRTGEKVFLECVQDMDHENMFWYRQDPGLGLRLIYFSYDVKMKEKGDIPEGYSVSREKKERFSLILESASTNQTSMYLCASSSTGRVVGEQYFGPGTRLTVT.

The V and J genes are TRBV7-2 and TRBJ1-2, with a weak D call TRBD1 (5 bases). Per germline, CDR1 SGHTA and CDR2 FQGNSA. The V end was cut by 5 bases, the J end by 5 bases, with 15 bases between. This CDR3 is built from 14 residues. The CDR3 DNA reads TGTGCCAGCAGCCTCCACTCCGCAGGGTATGGCTACACCTTC. Translated, it gives CASSLHSAGYGYTF.

The CDR3 region is CASREGQDSYNEQFF. The CDR3 DNA is TGCGCCAGCAGAGAGGGACAGGACTCCTACAATGAGCAGTTCTTC. V gene TRBV5-1 combines with J gene TRBJ2-1; 8 bases are a match to TRBD1. Germline V gives CDR1 SGHRS, CDR2 YFSETQ. Germline trimming cut 5 bases from V and 0 bases from J; bases unmatched to any gene: 4. The CDR3 is made up of 15 amino acids. The whole variable domain, filled in from reference TRBV5-1 and TRBJ2-1, reads KAGVTQTPRYLIKTRGQQVTLSCSPISGHRSVSWYQQTPGQGLQFLFEYFSETQRNKGNFPGRFSGRQFSNSRSEMNVSTLELGDSALYLCASREGQDSYNEQFFGPGTRLTVL.

The chain combines TRBV30 with TRBJ1-2, with TRBD1 matching over 8 bases. The V and J ends lost 4 bases and 5 bases, in that order; junction bases with no gene match: 9. Germline V gives CDR1 GTSNPN, CDR2 SVGIG (reference sequence). The CDR3 has 14 amino acids. CDR3 region: CAWNGGQGLYGYTF. The CDR3 DNA follows: TGTGCCTGGAATGGCGGACAGGGACTATATGGCTACACCTTC.

The rearrangement links TRBV10-3 to TRBJ1-4, with a tentative D call TRBD1 (5 bases). This CDR3 has 13 residues. V shed 6 bases and J shed 13 bases, with 18 bases lying between them. Germline values: CDR1 ENHRY, CDR2 SYGVKD. DNA for the CDR3: TGTGCCATCAGCGAGATACCCGAAAGGGGACTGTTTTTT. It codes for CAISEIPERGLFF.

The rearrangement joins TRBV5-8 to TRBJ1-2; D possibly corresponds to TRBD1 (6 bases). Germline V lookup: CDR1 SGHTS, CDR2 YDEGEE. CDR3 size: 15 residues. The V gene lost 7 bases and the J gene lost 2 bases, with 18 bases spanning the gap. The chain's CDR3 is CASAIGGQPNYGYTF. The CDR3 DNA is TGTGCCAGCGCTATTGGGGGACAACCCAACTATGGCTACACCTTC. Full variable domain (rest looked up from reference TRBV5-8 and TRBJ1-2): EAGVTQSPTHLIKTRGQQATLRCSPISGHTSVYWYQQALGLGLQFLLWYDEGEERNRGNFPPRFSGRQFPNYSSELNVNALELEDSALYLCASAIGGQPNYGYTFGSGTRLTVV.

V gene TRBV6-2 or TRBV6-3 combines with J gene TRBJ1-4; 9 bases fit TRBD1. J was trimmed by 7 bases and V by 5 bases; bases with no gene match: 8. The germline CDR1 and CDR2 sequences are MNHEY and SVGEGT. The CDR3 length is 15 residues. The CDR3 nucleotides are TGTGCCAGCAGTAAAGGAACAGGGGGCTTTGAAAAACTGTTTTTT. The encoded protein is CASSKGTGGFEKLFF.

CDR3 nucleotide sequence: TGTGCCAGCAGCCGTCTTGGCGGGGGGGATTACAATGAGCAGTTCTTC. It codes for CASSRLGGGDYNEQFF. This sequence joins TRBV3-1 (or the pseudogene TRBV3-2) and TRBJ2-1; 9 bases fit TRBD2. From germline, CDR1 is LGHDT and CDR2 YNNKEL (reference sequence). CDR3 size: 16 residues. V lost 4 bases, J lost 4 bases, and 8 bases stayed unmatched.

The rearrangement joins TRBV19 to TRBJ1-1; 8 nucleotides line up with TRBD1. V dropped 7 bases and J dropped 6; count of bases not matched to a gene: 7. This CDR3 comprises 13 residues. Germline V CDR1 and CDR2: LNHDA, SQIVND (reference sequence). The CDR3 loop reads CASNPDRVAEAFF. CDR3 in DNA: TGTGCCAGTAACCCGGACAGGGTCGCTGAAGCTTTCTTT.

J is TRBJ2-1 and V is TRBV5-1; 9 positions agree with TRBD1. The CDR3 contains 16 residues. Germline assignment: CDR1 SGHRS and CDR2 YFSETQ. V was clipped by 0 bases and J by 2 bases; unmatched bases: 3. The CDR3 loop is CASSLGTGGPYNEQFF. The CDR3 DNA reads TGCGCCAGCAGCTTGGGAACAGGGGGCCCCTACAATGAGCAGTTCTTC.

This clone was found once. The J gene is TRBJ2-3, the V gene TRBV20-1; D is possibly TRBD2 (5 bases). Germline values: CDR1 DFQATT, CDR2 SNEGSKA (reference sequence). The CDR3 extends over 11 amino acids. Trimming removed 5 bases at V and 7 bases at J, with 10 bases between. The CDR3 sequence is CSAPTGNTQYF. In nucleotides, the CDR3 is TGCAGTGCTCCCACGGGGAATACGCAGTATTTT.